The rows below give T cell receptor beta chains drawn from one sample of a study of shared clonotypes between healthy human individuals. The method was immunoSEQ multiplex PCR; TCRdb's version includes in-frame clones alone and lacks a portion of them. The repertoire consists of about 520,000 clones, with 95% to 97% occurring once and the leading ten covering under 0.065%. The sequenced sample was naive CD4+ T cells sorted from blood. The receptors stem from a woman aged 25 to 39 in good health. CDR3s include the opening cysteine and the closing phenylalanine or tryptophan. D genes are given only for firm matches. Only part of the rows carry a size: once, few, many, or a class if the clone is expanded.

j_call d_call clone_size v_call cdr3_aa cdr3_nt
TRBJ1-3 - - TRBV5-5 CASSLVTGGNTIYF TGTGCCAGCAGCTTGGTGACAGGTGGAAACACCATATATTTT
TRBJ2-7 TRBD1 once TRBV28 CASNPAGTGGYEQYF TGTGCCAGCAATCCGGCAGGGACAGGCGGCTACGAGCAGTACTTC
TRBJ1-5 - - TRBV27 CARPEGPPSQPQHF TGTGCCAGGCCGGAGGGTCCCCCGTCGCAGCCCCAGCATTTT
TRBJ2-3 TRBD1 - TRBV2 CASRPDRAPDTQYF TGTGCCAGCAGACCTGACAGGGCCCCAGATACGCAGTATTTT
TRBJ2-2 TRBD2 - TRBV28 CASSPSGAGAGSGELFF TGTGCCAGCAGTCCGTCCGGAGCGGGAGCCGGGAGCGGGGAGCTGTTTTTT
TRBJ2-5 - - TRBV20-1 CSSLQETQYF TGCAGTTCCCTCCAAGAGACCCAGTACTTC
TRBJ1-3 - - TRBV11-2 CASSLGQVHHLSGNTIYF TGTGCCAGCAGCTTAGGACAGGTCCACCACCTCTCTGGAAACACCATATATTTT
TRBJ2-5 - - TRBV28 CASSLGQEETQYF TGTGCCAGCAGTTTAGGCCAGGAAGAGACCCAGTACTTC
TRBJ2-7 TRBD2 - TRBV2 CASSPGLAGAGEQYF TGTGCCAGCAGTCCGGGACTAGCGGGAGCGGGCGAGCAGTACTTC
TRBJ1-2 - - TRBV28 CASSGEPNYGYTF TGTGCCAGCAGCGGGGAACCTAACTATGGCTACACCTTC
TRBJ2-2 TRBD2 - TRBV19 CASSIWRESSRELFF TGTGCCAGTAGTATCTGGCGGGAGTCTTCGAGGGAGCTGTTTTTT
TRBJ2-5 TRBD1 - TRBV29-1 CSVRGTDQETQYF TGCAGCGTTAGAGGGACAGACCAAGAGACCCAGTACTTC
TRBJ2-7 - - TRBV10-2 CASDRYEQYF TGCGCCAGCGACCGCTACGAGCAGTACTTC
TRBJ2-7 TRBD2 - TRBV9 CASSVRGGGYDEQYF TGTGCCAGCAGCGTACGCGGGGGAGGGTACGACGAGCAGTACTTC
TRBJ1-2 - - TRBV2 CASSEWAPYGYTF TGTGCCAGCAGTGAATGGGCACCTTATGGCTACACCTTC
TRBJ2-1 TRBD2 - TRBV19 CASSPELATDSYNEQFF TGTGCCAGTAGTCCAGAACTAGCGACGGACTCCTACAATGAGCAGTTCTTC
TRBJ2-7 - - TRBV2 CASSEYAGFTYEQYF TGTGCCAGCAGTGAATATGCGGGTTTCACCTACGAGCAGTACTTC
TRBJ1-1 - - TRBV29-1 CSVQNQMNTEAFF TGCAGCGTTCAAAACCAGATGAACACTGAAGCTTTCTTT
TRBJ1-1 - - TRBV6-5 CASSYSAGVNTEAFF TGTGCCAGCAGTTACTCGGCGGGCGTGAACACTGAAGCTTTCTTT
TRBJ2-2 - - TRBV2 CASSVGRRITGELFF TGTGCCAGCAGTGTCGGACGGAGAATCACCGGGGAGCTGTTTTTT
TRBJ2-7 TRBD1 - TRBV2 CASIRQGPSYEQYF TGTGCCAGCATAAGACAGGGCCCTTCCTACGAGCAGTACTTC
TRBJ2-6 - - TRBV5-1 CASGFSGANVLTF TGCGCCAGCGGGTTCTCTGGGGCCAACGTCCTGACTTTC
TRBJ2-3 - - TRBV28 CASSLGLLGTDTQYF TGTGCCAGCAGTTTAGGGCTGTTGGGCACAGATACGCAGTATTTT
TRBJ1-1 - - TRBV18 CASSPAAGTTEAFF TGTGCCAGCTCACCTGCCGCAGGGACGACTGAAGCTTTCTTT
TRBJ1-2 - - TRBV28 CASSPDSPTGGYTF TGTGCCAGCAGCCCGGACAGCCCCACTGGGGGCTACACCTTC
TRBJ1-5 - - TRBV19 CASSKPRGSQPQHF TGTGCCAGTAGTAAGCCCCGGGGGAGTCAGCCCCAGCATTTT
TRBJ2-7 - once TRBV4-1 CASSQTGKYEQYF TGCGCCAGCAGCCAAACAGGGAAATACGAGCAGTACTTC
TRBJ2-3 - - TRBV29-1 CSVEGAGDKGTDTQYF TGCAGCGTTGAGGGGGCAGGCGATAAGGGGACAGATACGCAGTATTTT
TRBJ2-5 - - TRBV18 CASSPGEGETQYF TGTGCCAGCTCACCTGGGGAAGGAGAGACCCAGTACTTC
TRBJ2-7 - - TRBV28 CASSGRTYEQYF TGTGCCAGTTCGGGACGGACCTACGAGCAGTACTTC
TRBJ2-1 - - TRBV9 CASSPGRSSGEQFF TGTGCCAGCAGCCCAGGTAGGAGTAGCGGTGAGCAGTTCTTC
TRBJ2-6 TRBD2 - TRBV4-2 CASSQSSGSSGANVLTF TGTGCCAGCAGCCAATCTAGCGGGAGCTCTGGGGCCAACGTCCTGACTTTC
TRBJ2-1 - - TRBV28 CASSLITRAYNEQFF TGTGCCAGCAGTTTAATTACACGAGCCTACAATGAGCAGTTCTTC
TRBJ2-7 - - TRBV10-3 CATGTGLSIYEQYF TGTGCCACCGGAACAGGGCTAAGTATCTACGAGCAGTACTTC
TRBJ2-3 - - TRBV29-1 CSVVRADTQYF TGCAGCGTTGTGAGGGCAGATACGCAGTATTTT
TRBJ1-4 - - TRBV2 CASSVNSLHEKLFF TGTGCCAGCAGTGTAAATAGTTTACATGAAAAACTGTTTTTT
TRBJ2-7 - - TRBV6-6 CASSYRQDSYEQYF TGTGCCAGCAGTTACCGACAGGACTCCTACGAGCAGTACTTC
TRBJ2-7 TRBD2 - TRBV2 CASSEQGTSGRSEQYF TGTGCCAGCAGTGAGCAAGGGACTAGCGGGAGAAGCGAGCAGTACTTC
TRBJ2-7 TRBD2 - TRBV6-5 CASSYSVWGGFEQYF TGTGCCAGCAGTTACTCGGTCTGGGGAGGGTTCGAGCAGTACTTC
TRBJ1-1 - - TRBV19 CASSIDDTEAFF TGTGCCAGTAGTATAGACGACACTGAAGCTTTCTTT
TRBJ2-2 TRBD1 - TRBV11-2 CASSSDRDRGLVGELFF TGTGCCAGCAGCTCTGACCGGGACAGGGGGTTGGTCGGGGAGCTGTTTTTT
TRBJ2-1 - - TRBV9 CASSVWVRDNEQFF TGTGCCAGCAGCGTATGGGTTCGGGACAATGAGCAGTTCTTC
TRBJ1-5 - - TRBV2 CASKGTVPPQHF TGTGCCAGCAAGGGGACGGTACCACCCCAGCATTTT
TRBJ1-1 - - TRBV2 CASSEFAAGTLRAFF TGTGCCAGCAGTGAATTTGCGGCAGGCACTTTGCGGGCTTTCTTT
TRBJ1-1 - - TRBV10-1 CATSSGRAGGTEAFF TGCGCCACCAGTTCGGGCAGGGCCGGAGGCACTGAAGCTTTCTTT
TRBJ1-1 - - TRBV28 CASSRWTEAFF TGTGCCAGCAGTCGGTGGACTGAAGCTTTCTTT